The 29 T cell receptor beta chains listed next were all sequenced from one sample in a study of cytomegalovirus exposure and HLA in healthy donors. A multiplex PCR was run with 60 Vbeta primers and 13 Jbeta primers. Sequencing was performed with immunoSEQ multiplex PCR; in TCRdb, only in-frame clones are kept and a portion is missing. The data hold under 200,000 clones, with 70% to 85% observed a single time. The source material was PBMCs. These receptors all come from a man aged 45-65 years in good health and CMV-seropositive.

This clone showed up just once. The chain employs TRBV2 and TRBJ1-6; unclear D gene. CDR3 size: 15 residues. With 6 bases removed from V and 17 bases from J, the gap between germline ends came to 26 bases. Germline-derived CDR1 and CDR2 are SNHLY and FYNNEI. CDR3 DNA: TGTGCCAGCAGGGATCAAGGAGCCCCTACGGTTCGGATCCACTTT. This sequence encodes CASRDQGAPTVRIHF.

V and J are TRBV7-9 and TRBJ2-5, with a weak D call TRBD2 (6 bases). Germline V gene lookup returns CDR1 SEHNR and CDR2 FQNEAQ (reference sequence). Trimming left V 5 bases short and J 1 base short, with 17 bases between. CDR3 size: 16 residues. This chain's CDR3 is CASSDITLAAQETQYF. In nucleotides, the CDR3 is TGTGCCAGCAGCGACATCACATTAGCGGCCCAAGAGACCCAGTACTTC.

The gene calls are TRBV29-1 and TRBJ2-3; a weak D match, TRBD1 (6 bases). This CDR3 has 15 residues. Germline lookup yields CDR1 SQVTM and CDR2 ANQGSEA. Deletions cut 6 bases from V and 4 bases from J, with 20 bases between. The CDR3, as DNA: TGCAGCGTCCGCTCAGGGGCTACCGGCCCAGATACGCAGTATTTT. Amino acid sequence: CSVRSGATGPDTQYF.

This clone has a single count. The rearrangement links TRBV9 to TRBJ1-4; the D is unclear. The CDR3 runs 15 residues. Germline assignment: CDR1 SGDLS and CDR2 YYNGEE. V shed 4 bases and J shed 4 bases, with 14 bases lying between them. This chain's CDR3 is CASSPRGGHNEKLFF. Here the CDR3 DNA reads TGTGCCAGCAGCCCCCGGGGAGGGCATAATGAAAAACTGTTTTTT.

A remark on this clone: Relative to the germline gene, one junction end is altered; a read error may explain this. This chain links TRBV7-9 with TRBJ1-1; maybe TRBD1 (5 bases). This CDR3 spans 14 amino acids. Germline V gene data show CDR1 as SEHNR and CDR2 as FQNEAQ (reference sequence). CDR3 residues: CASSQDRGSTEAFF. CDR3 DNA: TGCGCCAGCAGCCAAGATCGGGGGAGCACTGAAGCTTTCTTT. The complete variable domain, with remaining parts taken from reference TRBV7-9 and TRBJ1-1, reads DTGVSQNPRHKITKRGQNVTFRCDPISEHNRLYWYRQTLGQGPEFLTYFQNEAQLEKSRLLSDRFSAERPKGSFSTLEIQRTEQGDSAMYLCASSQDRGSTEAFFGQGTRLTVV.

This chain uses TRBV5-8 with TRBJ2-7; TRBD2 is a possible D gene (7 bases). CDR1 is SGHTS, CDR2 YDEGEE, per germline. The CDR3 extends over 17 amino acids. This chain's CDR3 is CAGRRGASGGNLYEQYF. The DNA for the CDR3 is TGTGCTGGACGTCGGGGGGCTAGCGGAGGCAACCTGTACGAGCAGTACTTC.

The chain combines TRBV5-6 with TRBJ2-7, with TRBD1 identical over 7 bases. Germline V gene data show CDR1 as SGHDT and CDR2 as YYEEEE. V trimming: 0 bases; J trimming: 3 bases; junction bases outside the gene matches: 3. The CDR3 loop spans 14 amino acids. CDR3 bases: TGTGCCAGCAGCTTGGGACAGGGCAACTACGAGCAGTACTTC. It translates to CASSLGQGNYEQYF.

This sequence joins TRBV7-2 and TRBJ1-5; no firm D call. Between the trimmed V and J ends, which lost 2 bases and 4 bases, there was a span of 12 bases. CDR1 is SGHTA, CDR2 FQGNSA, per germline. The CDR3 contains 15 residues. DNA of the CDR3: TGTGCCAGCAGCTTACATCGTGGGGAGAATCAGCCCCAGCATTTT. Translating gives CASSLHRGENQPQHF.

The chain couples TRBV4-3 to TRBJ1-2; 9 bases match TRBD1. Germline-derived CDR1 and CDR2 are LGHNA and YSLEER. The CDR3 runs 16 residues. With 0 bases clipped from V and 5 bases from J, the junction kept 7 bases outside the gene matches. This chain's CDR3 is CASSQEPPDRGYGYTF. The CDR3 DNA reads TGCGCCAGCAGCCAAGAGCCCCCTGACAGGGGGTATGGCTACACCTTC.

The V and J genes are TRBV5-1 and TRBJ2-3; 12 nucleotides align to TRBD2. V lost 4 bases and J lost 3; bases outside the gene matches: 15. Germline V gene sequence: CDR1 SGHRS, CDR2 YFSETQ. The length of the CDR3 is 19 residues. CDR3 protein: CASSTTWTSGESWTDTQYF. The CDR3 DNA reads as TGCGCCAGCAGCACCACCTGGACTAGCGGGGAGAGTTGGACAGATACGCAGTATTTT.

The chain links TRBV19 to TRBJ1-3; 7 nucleotides agree with TRBD1. The CDR3 totals 16 residues. After removal of 5 bases from V and 3 bases from J, the junction contained 10 bases not matched to a gene. Per germline, CDR1 LNHDA and CDR2 SQIVND (reference sequence). The CDR3 protein is CASSDNSGGHGNTIYF. In DNA, the CDR3 is TGTGCCAGTAGTGATAACTCAGGGGGACATGGAAACACCATATATTTT.

The rearrangement uses TRBV6-1 and TRBJ1-4; D might be TRBD1 (5 bases). From germline, CDR1 is MNHNS and CDR2 SASEGT. This CDR3 spans 15 amino acids. The V end lost 3 bases, the J end lost 6 bases, and 14 bases lay between the germline ends. CDR3 in amino acids: CASSDQGRVDEKLFF. CDR3 sequence (DNA): TGTGCCAGCAGTGATCAGGGTAGAGTTGATGAAAAACTGTTTTTT.

The rearrangement links TRBV6-5 to TRBJ2-7, with TRBD1 matching over 9 bases. Germline V lookup: CDR1 MNHEY, CDR2 SVGAGI. The CDR3 is made up of 16 amino acids. Losses at the gene ends were 2 bases for V and 4 bases for J; bases not matched to a gene: 9. This chain's CDR3 is CASSYAPGQGMYEQYF. The CDR3 nucleotides are TGTGCCAGCAGTTACGCCCCGGGACAGGGAATGTACGAGCAGTACTTC.

CDR3: CASKGQVHEKLFF. The DNA of the CDR3 is TGTGCCAGCAAGGGACAGGTCCATGAAAAACTGTTTTTT. The chain carries TRBV28 and TRBJ1-4, with TRBD1 identical over 8 bases. The CDR3 spans 13 residues. The J segment lost 6 bases and the V segment lost 7 bases, leaving 4 bases of the junction unmatched. Germline-derived CDR1 and CDR2 are MDHEN and SYDVKM.

The chain links TRBV4-2 to TRBJ2-1; 14 positions agree with TRBD2. The CDR3 is made up of 15 amino acids. CDR1 and CDR2 (germline): LGHNA, YNFKEQ. Trimming cost V 4 bases and J 7 bases; bases outside gene matches: 3. The CDR3 bases are TGTGCCAGCAGCCCGGGACTAGCGGGGGTGAATGAGCAGTTCTTC. It encodes CASSPGLAGVNEQFF.

The genes are TRBV7-2 and TRBJ1-6; D remains ambiguous. The CDR3 consists of 14 residues. The V end lost 5 bases, the J end lost 9 bases, and 14 bases lay between the germline ends. Germline V gene sequence: CDR1 SGHTA, CDR2 FQGNSA. CDR3 amino acids: CASSPGGRISPLHF. As DNA, the CDR3 is TGTGCCAGCAGCCCAGGAGGGAGGATTTCACCCCTCCACTTT.

The chain joins TRBV19 to TRBJ2-7; D might be TRBD1 (6 bases). The germline V and J ends were trimmed by 8 bases and 0 bases, with 20 bases remaining between them. CDR3 size: 16 residues. Looked up from germline, CDR1 is LNHDA and CDR2 is SQIVND (reference sequence). Here the CDR3 reads CASPPGLGHTSYEQYF. CDR3 bases: TGTGCCAGTCCCCCAGGGTTGGGACACACCTCCTACGAGCAGTACTTC.

This clone was counted a few times. The CDR3 sequence is CSVSGRTDTQYF. The CDR3 DNA reads TGCAGCGTAAGCGGACGGACAGATACGCAGTATTTT. The chain carries TRBV29-1 and TRBJ2-3, with a tentative D call TRBD2 (5 bases). The CDR3 is 12 amino acids. With 6 bases removed from V and 3 bases from J, the gap between germline ends came to 10 bases. Germline lookup yields CDR1 SQVTM and CDR2 ANQGSEA.

This clone was picked up one time. The rearrangement joins TRBV6-5 to TRBJ2-5; 10 bases fit TRBD1. CDR3 length: 13 amino acids. Germline V gives CDR1 MNHEY, CDR2 SVGAGI. The ends lost 6 bases at V and 11 bases at J; junction bases unmatched: 9. CDR3 in DNA: TGTGCCAGCAGACATCCGGGACAGGGGAAGCAGTACTTC. Translated: CASRHPGQGKQYF.

This chain links TRBV11-2 with TRBJ1-1; D unresolved. Germline V gene sequence: CDR1 SGHAT, CDR2 FQNNGV. V was clipped by 0 bases and J by 1 base, with 3 bases between them. This CDR3 is built from 13 residues. CDR3 bases: TGTGCCAGCAGCTTAGACAGGAACACTGAAGCTTTCTTT. This sequence encodes CASSLDRNTEAFF.

This chain joins TRBV4-3 and TRBJ2-1; TRBD1 matches 7 bases. Germline assignment: CDR1 LGHNA and CDR2 YSLEER. Trimming took 1 base from V and 6 from J; bases not matched to a gene: 12. This CDR3 comprises 17 residues. CDR3 in DNA: TGCGCCAGCAGCCAAGCCCCCGCCGGGACAGAGGGCAATGAGCAGTTCTTC. Translation: CASSQAPAGTEGNEQFF.

This chain uses TRBV5-1 with TRBJ2-5, with TRBD2 identical over 7 bases. The CDR3 loop spans 14 amino acids. Germline V gives CDR1 SGHRS, CDR2 YFSETQ. The junction had 7 bases not matched to a gene; V was cut back by 4 bases and J by 4 bases. DNA of the CDR3: TGCGCCAGCAGCCCCGGGACTAACCGAGAGACCCAGTACTTC. Protein sequence: CASSPGTNRETQYF.

V usage is TRBV7-2 and J usage is TRBJ2-7, with TRBD1 identical over 7 bases. Germline CDR1 reads SGHTA; CDR2 reads FQGNSA. The CDR3 consists of 15 residues. J was trimmed by 2 bases and V by 6 bases; bases with no gene match: 10. The CDR3 reads CASSLSRQGPYEQYF. CDR3 DNA sequence: TGTGCCAGCAGTTTGAGCAGACAGGGACCCTACGAGCAGTACTTC.

The table lists this clone with a count of one. An end of the junction does not agree with germline; a read error may underlie this. Other DNA sequences in this specimen translate into the identical CDR3. This chain connects TRBV18 to TRBJ1-5, with D hard to call. This CDR3 is built from 14 residues. Germline V CDR1 and CDR2: KGHSH, LQKENI. The chain's CDR3 is CASSPTGEDQPQHF. In DNA, the CDR3 is TGCGCCAGCTCACCAACCGGGGAGGATCAGCCCCAGCATTTT.

The rearrangement links TRBV11-2 to TRBJ1-2, with TRBD1 matching 9 bases. V lost 0 bases to trimming and J lost 8 bases; unmatched junction nucleotides: 13. The CDR3 loop spans 17 amino acids. Germline lookup yields CDR1 SGHAT and CDR2 FQNNGV. The CDR3 is CASSLDPGTGSYSGYTF. The CDR3 coding sequence is TGTGCCAGCAGCTTAGACCCCGGGACAGGGTCTTATTCGGGCTACACCTTC.

The V gene is TRBV4-3, the J gene TRBJ2-7; D is unresolved. The ends were cut back, 2 bases at V and 0 bases at J, with 11 bases in the middle. Germline loops: CDR1 LGHNA, CDR2 YSLEER. This CDR3 comprises 15 residues. The CDR3 loop reads CASSQSRHRSYEQYF. The CDR3, as DNA: TGCGCCAGCAGCCAAAGTCGACACCGCTCCTACGAGCAGTACTTC.

The chain uses TRBV19 and TRBJ1-1; D possibly corresponds to TRBD1 (5 bases). CDR3 length equals 15 residues. Germline CDR1 and CDR2: LNHDA and SQIVND (reference sequence). The V and J ends lost 2 bases and 3 bases respectively, with 13 bases between them. The CDR3 spells CASSIIGQGDTEAFF. The CDR3 DNA is TGTGCCAGTAGTATAATAGGTCAGGGCGACACTGAAGCTTTCTTT.

The chain carries TRBV18 and TRBJ1-3; D is possibly TRBD1 (5 bases). The germline CDR1 and CDR2 sequences are KGHSH and LQKENI. V shed 1 base and J shed 4 bases, with 8 bases lying between them. The CDR3 runs to 14 residues. The CDR3 reads CASSPQGLGNTIYF. In DNA form, the CDR3 reads TGTGCCAGCTCACCACAGGGACTGGGAAACACCATATATTTT.

CDR3: CASSFEGFWRGRGSSYNEQFF. The CDR3 coding sequence is TGTGCCAGCAGTTTTGAAGGGTTTTGGCGGGGTCGGGGGAGCTCCTACAATGAGCAGTTCTTC. The chain carries TRBV28 and TRBJ2-1, with a possible D match to TRBD2 (6 bases). This CDR3 is 21 amino acids long. With 3 bases removed from V and 0 bases from J, the gap between germline ends came to 27 bases. Germline CDR1 is MDHEN and CDR2 is SYDVKM. The whole variable domain, remainder taken from reference TRBV28 and TRBJ2-1, is DVKVTQSSRYLVKRTGEKVFLECVQDMDHENMFWYRQDPGLGLRLIYFSYDVKMKEKGDIPEGYSVSREKKERFSLILESASTNQTSMYLCASSFEGFWRGRGSSYNEQFFGPGTRLTVL.